These 12 T cell receptor beta chains originate from one sample sequenced in a study of cytomegalovirus exposure and HLA in healthy donors. Primers: 60 Vbeta forward and 13 Jbeta reverse. Repertoires were generated with immunoSEQ multiplex PCR, while TCRdb's copy carries only in-frame clones and drops some. The sample lists about 300,000 clones, roughly 89% occurring once. Material: PBMCs. The origin of the receptors is a man aged 40-55 years in good health and CMV-seropositive.

The gene calls are TRBV27 and TRBJ2-7; 7 nucleotides align to TRBD1. Germline V gene sequence: CDR1 MNHEY, CDR2 SMNVEV (reference sequence). The J segment lost 7 bases and the V segment lost 4 bases, leaving 7 bases of the junction unmatched. The CDR3 contains 13 residues. The CDR3 loop is CASSSPIQGEQYF. CDR3 in DNA: TGTGCCAGCAGTTCGCCCATACAGGGGGAGCAGTACTTC.

V gene TRBV28 combines with J gene TRBJ2-5; D is perhaps TRBD1 (6 bases). V lost 5 bases and J 2 bases, leaving 12 bases between the germline ends. The CDR3 length is 14 residues. Germline V gene data show CDR1 as MDHEN and CDR2 as SYDVKM. CDR3 loop: CASSTKTGQETQYF. The CDR3 DNA is TGTGCCAGCAGTACCAAGACAGGACAAGAGACCCAGTACTTC. The full variable domain, its missing parts supplied by reference TRBV28 and TRBJ2-5, is DVKVTQSSRYLVKRTGEKVFLECVQDMDHENMFWYRQDPGLGLRLIYFSYDVKMKEKGDIPEGYSVSREKKERFSLILESASTNQTSMYLCASSTKTGQETQYFGPGTRLLVL.

The V call is TRBV5-1, the J call TRBJ2-7; 11 bases map to TRBD2. Germline V gene sequence: CDR1 SGHRS, CDR2 YFSETQ. V lost 2 bases and J lost 0; bases outside the gene matches: 1. The CDR3 sequence is 15 residues long. The CDR3 region is CASSFGTSGSYEQYF. The CDR3 bases are TGCGCCAGCAGCTTCGGGACTAGCGGCTCCTACGAGCAGTACTTC.

This clone showed up just a few times. The CDR3, as DNA: TGTGCCAGCAGTTACTCAAAAGGGGGTGGAAACACCATATATTTT. Protein product: CASSYSKGGGNTIYF. The chain joins TRBV6-5 to TRBJ1-3; tentative D call: TRBD1 (6 bases). Germline CDR1 is MNHEY and CDR2 is SVGAGI. The germline V and J ends were trimmed by 0 bases and 3 bases, with 9 bases remaining between them. The CDR3 sequence is 15 residues long.

This sequence joins TRBV4-2 and TRBJ2-5; D might be TRBD2 (5 bases). The better agreement between TRBJ2-7 and the DNA end casts doubt on the J call. Germline CDR1 is LGHNA and CDR2 is YNFKEQ. There are 14 residues in the CDR3. The CDR3 region is CASSQVSAHYEQYF. CDR3 in DNA: TGTGCCAGCAGCCAAGTTAGCGCCCACTACGAGCAGTACTTC.

V and J are TRBV5-5 and TRBJ1-1, with D possibly TRBD1 on 6 matching bases. V lost 2 bases and J 6 bases, leaving 17 bases between the germline ends. Looked up from germline, CDR1 is SGHKS and CDR2 is YYEKEE (reference sequence). The CDR3 has 15 amino acids. As DNA, the CDR3 is TGTGCCAGCAGCTTCCCCCAGGGGAGTCTCTCTGAAGCTTTCTTT. Translated: CASSFPQGSLSEAFF.

The rearrangement uses TRBV18 and TRBJ2-7; a possible D gene is TRBD2 (6 bases). The CDR3 contains 12 residues. The V gene's germline CDR1 is KGHSH and CDR2 LQKENI. Trimming stripped 3 bases from V and 6 bases from J, with 9 bases between. The CDR3 reads CASSPPAGEQYF. CDR3 DNA: TGTGCCAGCTCACCCCCAGCGGGCGAGCAGTACTTC.

The rearrangement links TRBV4-1 to TRBJ1-1; possibly TRBD1 for D (5 bases). This CDR3 comprises 14 residues. V gave up 4 bases and J gave up 6 bases, with 15 bases separating them. Germline CDR1 reads MGHRA; CDR2 reads YSYEKL. CDR3 nucleotide sequence: TGCGCCAGCAGCCTCTACCCAGGAGGGGCTGAAGCTTTCTTT. Its translation: CASSLYPGGAEAFF.

The J gene is TRBJ2-5, the V gene TRBV6-5; unclear D gene. Between the trimmed V and J ends, which lost 5 bases and 3 bases, there was a span of 4 bases. CDR3 length: 11 amino acids. Germline values: CDR1 MNHEY, CDR2 SVGAGI. This CDR3 reads CASSREETQYF. The CDR3 DNA sequence: TGTGCCAGCAGTCGGGAAGAGACCCAGTACTTC.

The chain combines TRBV5-6 with TRBJ1-1, with a weak D call TRBD1 (5 bases). V lost 4 bases, J lost 5 bases, and 12 bases lay in between. Per germline, CDR1 SGHDT and CDR2 YYEEEE. The CDR3 covers 13 residues. The CDR3, as DNA: TGTGCCAGCAGCCCGTGGGCAGGGACTGAAGCTTTCTTT. Encoded protein: CASSPWAGTEAFF.

This rearrangement joins TRBV5-1 to TRBJ1-1; 7 bases map to TRBD1. CDR3 length equals 13 residues. J was trimmed by 6 bases and V by 0 bases; bases with no gene match: 2. Germline V gives CDR1 SGHRS, CDR2 YFSETQ. The CDR3 spells CASSLEGASEAFF. The CDR3 bases are TGCGCCAGCAGCTTGGAGGGGGCGTCTGAAGCTTTCTTT.

The chain employs TRBV10-2 and TRBJ2-1; 8 nucleotides match TRBD1. The CDR3 is 14 amino acids. Germline values: CDR1 WSHSY, CDR2 SAAADI. V was pared by 6 bases and J by 4 bases, with 5 bases of the junction left unmatched. CDR3 sequence (DNA): TGCGCCAGCAGGACAGGGGATACTTACAATGAGCAGTTCTTC. Its protein is CASRTGDTYNEQFF.